This T cell receptor (beta chain) was sequenced during a study of blood T cell repertoires in COVID-19. In the study overall: The study drew acute and convalescent COVID-19 samples from the United States, Italy and Spain. PBMCs, B-cell-depleted T cells, or T cells were the source of the cDNA or gDNA that made up the material.

This clone was observed a handful of times. Recruitment covered fewer than 25 US areas and drew participants whose ages spanned roughly 18 to 90 years. In the 2 weeks before study entry, exposed participants met a COVID-19 case, which was PCR-confirmed or clinician-diagnosed. TCRdb's copy holds only in-frame clones and misses some; the assay was immunoSEQ multiplex PCR. This table has about 350,000 clones, 85% to 90% appearing once. The CDR3 has 13 residues. With 8 bases removed from V and 5 bases from J, the gap between germline ends came to 15 bases. Germline V gives CDR1 SGHTA, CDR2 FQGTGA. The TCR comes from a woman aged 25 to 39 who had been exposed to COVID-19. The source material was PBMCs or T cells enriched from blood (not recorded which). The rearrangement joins TRBV7-3 to TRBJ1-1; maybe TRBD1 (5 bases). The CDR3 nucleotides read TGTGCCAGCGCGGCGGCAGGGAGGACTGAAGCTTTCTTT. Protein sequence: CASAAAGRTEAFF.